The sequence of this T cell receptor beta chain was determined in a study of T cell responses to AZD1222 COVID-19 vaccine. Trimming pared 6 bases from V and 3 bases from J, leaving 15 bases between. There are 15 residues in the CDR3. CDR1 and CDR2 (germline): MDHEN, SYDVKM. This table comes from immunoSEQ multiplex PCR, and its TCRdb copy is limited to in-frame clones, with some not included. The table shows about 200,000 clones, with just over 85% occurring only once. In its sample, this clone was seen a few times. Antigen unknown. Study results and limitations: In a largely white British group with more females than males, clonal diversity was possibly underestimated. Vaccine-associated CD4 TCRs ranged over spike, dominating at 160-218 and 743-854. Spike-specific TCR repertoires showed rising breadth and depth after two AZD1222 doses. Reportedly, nearly half the spike-specific TCRs target unmutated variant regions.

The chain is built from TRBV28 and TRBJ1-5, with D unresolved. The source material was peripheral blood, sampled on day 0 of AZD1222 vaccination. This TCR was recovered from an adult in good health. The CDR3 region is CASRILGSDNQPQHF. The CDR3 DNA sequence: TGTGCCAGCAGGATTTTGGGGTCGGACAATCAGCCCCAGCATTTT.